Below, 5 T cell receptor beta chains from the same sample are listed, as sequenced in a study of shared clonotypes between healthy human individuals. Data came from immunoSEQ multiplex PCR; TCRdb stores just in-frame clones and leaves some out. The repertoire consists of about 820,000 clones, with around 93% occurring once and the leading ten covering less than 25%. Terminally differentiated effector memory CD45RA+ cells were excluded by CCR7 positive selection of CD45RO-negative cells. Source material: naive CD8+ T cells sorted from blood. The receptors come from a man aged 25 to 45 in good health.

This rearrangement joins TRBV19 to TRBJ2-7, with D perhaps TRBD2 (5 bases). V lost 2 bases, J lost 4 bases, and 12 bases lay in between. Germline CDR1 LNHDA, CDR2 SQIVND (reference sequence). The CDR3 is 14 amino acids. The CDR3: CASSITKRSYEQYF. The CDR3 DNA is TGTGCCAGTAGTATAACTAAGCGGTCTTACGAGCAGTACTTC.

V usage is TRBV14 and J usage is TRBJ2-7; no definite D call. V gave up 0 bases and J gave up 0 bases, with 9 bases separating them. CDR3 length equals 15 residues. Germline CDR1 and CDR2: SGHDN and FVKESK. CDR3 DNA: TGTGCCAGCAGCCAAGATAACATACCCTCCTACGAGCAGTACTTC. Protein product: CASSQDNIPSYEQYF.

The chain recombines TRBV23-1 with TRBJ2-1, with TRBD2 identical over 7 bases. TRBV23-1 is reported as an ORF; its role is uncertain. V lost 1 base, J lost 6 bases, and 15 bases stayed unmatched. This CDR3 region has 18 residues. CDR3: CASSQFGRGSNVGNEQFF. The DNA of the CDR3 is TGCGCCAGCAGTCAATTTGGGAGGGGTAGTAATGTAGGCAATGAGCAGTTCTTC.

The chain joins TRBV27 to TRBJ2-5, with 11 positions matching TRBD2. There are 17 residues in the CDR3. The V gene's germline CDR1 is MNHEY and CDR2 SMNVEV (reference sequence). The J segment lost 1 base and the V segment lost 5 bases, leaving 9 bases of the junction unmatched. Here the CDR3 DNA reads TGTGCCAGCAGTCCACAGAGACTAGCGGGGATCCAAGAGACCCAGTACTTC. This codes for CASSPQRLAGIQETQYF.

The chain couples TRBV7-2 to TRBJ2-2; 7 bases line up with TRBD1. This CDR3 region has 17 residues. Germline V gene sequence: CDR1 SGHTA, CDR2 FQGNSA. Trimming took 2 bases from V and 2 from J; bases not matched to a gene: 8. The CDR3 bases are TGTGCCAGCAGCTTATGGCCCGGGACAGCCAACACCGGGGAGCTGTTTTTT. Amino acid sequence: CASSLWPGTANTGELFF.